The present T cell receptor (beta chain) was sequenced within a study of cytomegalovirus exposure and HLA in healthy donors. Findings and caveats of the study: Under in vitro conditions, a few CMV-associated chains were confirmed as specific for CMV antigens.

The CDR3 is made up of 15 amino acids. Germline values: CDR1 SNHLY, CDR2 FYNNEI. V lost 5 bases and J lost 0; bases outside the gene matches: 4. Donors sampled were nominally healthy, though unrecorded immune exposures were likely. Of note for this clone: Its antigen is unknown.

Use of 60 Vbeta and 13 Jbeta primers characterized the PCR. Repertoires were generated with immunoSEQ multiplex PCR, while TCRdb's copy carries only in-frame clones and drops some. The sample includes over 100,000 clones, approximately 74% of them seen just once. The TCR was taken from a male donor in good health and CMV-seronegative. What was sequenced was PBMCs. V gene TRBV2 combines with J gene TRBJ1-1; the match to TRBD1 covers 9 bases. CDR3 DNA: TGTGCCAGCAGTACCGGACAGGGGATGAACACTGAAGCTTTCTTT. The encoded protein is CASSTGQGMNTEAFF.